The 3 T cell receptor beta chains reported below all come from one sample, sequenced in a study of T cells after yellow fever vaccination. TCRdb reprocessed the 5' RACE reads with MiXCR, giving one entry per CDR3 protein. The sample consists of 100,000 to 150,000 distinct CDR3 sequences, more than 7.5% of them appearing once. The starting material was CD8+ T cells sorted from PBMCs, obtained on the day of the yellow fever booster vaccination. The origin of the receptors is a young man who received the YFV17D yellow fever vaccine.

This clonotype was seen a handful of times. The rearrangement uses TRBV6-5 and TRBJ2-1; a weak D match, TRBD2 (5 bases). Trimming cost V 6 bases and J 5 bases, with 11 bases left between them. Germline CDR1 reads MNHEY; CDR2 reads SVGAGI. The length of the CDR3 is 13 residues. CDR3 bases: TGTGCCAGCAGGCCCGGACTCCACAATGAGCAGTTCTTC. It yields the protein CASRPGLHNEQFF.

This clonotype was picked up a small number of times. V is TRBV20-1 and J is TRBJ2-1; tentatively, D is TRBD2 (5 bases). The V gene's germline CDR1 is DFQATT and CDR2 SNEGSKA (reference sequence). The CDR3 loop spans 14 amino acids. V shed 3 bases and J shed 0 bases, with 9 bases lying between them. CDR3 protein: CSASPRDSYNEQFF. The DNA for the CDR3 is TGCAGTGCTAGTCCCCGGGACTCCTACAATGAGCAGTTCTTC.

This clonotype appeared a few times. The chain uses TRBV20-1 and TRBJ2-7; D could derive from TRBD1 or TRBD2 (5 bases each). Per the germline V gene, CDR1 is DFQATT and CDR2 is SNEGSKA (reference sequence). V gave up 0 bases and J gave up 2 bases, with 8 bases separating them. There are 13 residues in the CDR3. The CDR3: CSARDGGAYEQYV. The CDR3, as DNA: TGCAGTGCTAGAGATGGGGGAGCCTACGAGCAGTACGTC.